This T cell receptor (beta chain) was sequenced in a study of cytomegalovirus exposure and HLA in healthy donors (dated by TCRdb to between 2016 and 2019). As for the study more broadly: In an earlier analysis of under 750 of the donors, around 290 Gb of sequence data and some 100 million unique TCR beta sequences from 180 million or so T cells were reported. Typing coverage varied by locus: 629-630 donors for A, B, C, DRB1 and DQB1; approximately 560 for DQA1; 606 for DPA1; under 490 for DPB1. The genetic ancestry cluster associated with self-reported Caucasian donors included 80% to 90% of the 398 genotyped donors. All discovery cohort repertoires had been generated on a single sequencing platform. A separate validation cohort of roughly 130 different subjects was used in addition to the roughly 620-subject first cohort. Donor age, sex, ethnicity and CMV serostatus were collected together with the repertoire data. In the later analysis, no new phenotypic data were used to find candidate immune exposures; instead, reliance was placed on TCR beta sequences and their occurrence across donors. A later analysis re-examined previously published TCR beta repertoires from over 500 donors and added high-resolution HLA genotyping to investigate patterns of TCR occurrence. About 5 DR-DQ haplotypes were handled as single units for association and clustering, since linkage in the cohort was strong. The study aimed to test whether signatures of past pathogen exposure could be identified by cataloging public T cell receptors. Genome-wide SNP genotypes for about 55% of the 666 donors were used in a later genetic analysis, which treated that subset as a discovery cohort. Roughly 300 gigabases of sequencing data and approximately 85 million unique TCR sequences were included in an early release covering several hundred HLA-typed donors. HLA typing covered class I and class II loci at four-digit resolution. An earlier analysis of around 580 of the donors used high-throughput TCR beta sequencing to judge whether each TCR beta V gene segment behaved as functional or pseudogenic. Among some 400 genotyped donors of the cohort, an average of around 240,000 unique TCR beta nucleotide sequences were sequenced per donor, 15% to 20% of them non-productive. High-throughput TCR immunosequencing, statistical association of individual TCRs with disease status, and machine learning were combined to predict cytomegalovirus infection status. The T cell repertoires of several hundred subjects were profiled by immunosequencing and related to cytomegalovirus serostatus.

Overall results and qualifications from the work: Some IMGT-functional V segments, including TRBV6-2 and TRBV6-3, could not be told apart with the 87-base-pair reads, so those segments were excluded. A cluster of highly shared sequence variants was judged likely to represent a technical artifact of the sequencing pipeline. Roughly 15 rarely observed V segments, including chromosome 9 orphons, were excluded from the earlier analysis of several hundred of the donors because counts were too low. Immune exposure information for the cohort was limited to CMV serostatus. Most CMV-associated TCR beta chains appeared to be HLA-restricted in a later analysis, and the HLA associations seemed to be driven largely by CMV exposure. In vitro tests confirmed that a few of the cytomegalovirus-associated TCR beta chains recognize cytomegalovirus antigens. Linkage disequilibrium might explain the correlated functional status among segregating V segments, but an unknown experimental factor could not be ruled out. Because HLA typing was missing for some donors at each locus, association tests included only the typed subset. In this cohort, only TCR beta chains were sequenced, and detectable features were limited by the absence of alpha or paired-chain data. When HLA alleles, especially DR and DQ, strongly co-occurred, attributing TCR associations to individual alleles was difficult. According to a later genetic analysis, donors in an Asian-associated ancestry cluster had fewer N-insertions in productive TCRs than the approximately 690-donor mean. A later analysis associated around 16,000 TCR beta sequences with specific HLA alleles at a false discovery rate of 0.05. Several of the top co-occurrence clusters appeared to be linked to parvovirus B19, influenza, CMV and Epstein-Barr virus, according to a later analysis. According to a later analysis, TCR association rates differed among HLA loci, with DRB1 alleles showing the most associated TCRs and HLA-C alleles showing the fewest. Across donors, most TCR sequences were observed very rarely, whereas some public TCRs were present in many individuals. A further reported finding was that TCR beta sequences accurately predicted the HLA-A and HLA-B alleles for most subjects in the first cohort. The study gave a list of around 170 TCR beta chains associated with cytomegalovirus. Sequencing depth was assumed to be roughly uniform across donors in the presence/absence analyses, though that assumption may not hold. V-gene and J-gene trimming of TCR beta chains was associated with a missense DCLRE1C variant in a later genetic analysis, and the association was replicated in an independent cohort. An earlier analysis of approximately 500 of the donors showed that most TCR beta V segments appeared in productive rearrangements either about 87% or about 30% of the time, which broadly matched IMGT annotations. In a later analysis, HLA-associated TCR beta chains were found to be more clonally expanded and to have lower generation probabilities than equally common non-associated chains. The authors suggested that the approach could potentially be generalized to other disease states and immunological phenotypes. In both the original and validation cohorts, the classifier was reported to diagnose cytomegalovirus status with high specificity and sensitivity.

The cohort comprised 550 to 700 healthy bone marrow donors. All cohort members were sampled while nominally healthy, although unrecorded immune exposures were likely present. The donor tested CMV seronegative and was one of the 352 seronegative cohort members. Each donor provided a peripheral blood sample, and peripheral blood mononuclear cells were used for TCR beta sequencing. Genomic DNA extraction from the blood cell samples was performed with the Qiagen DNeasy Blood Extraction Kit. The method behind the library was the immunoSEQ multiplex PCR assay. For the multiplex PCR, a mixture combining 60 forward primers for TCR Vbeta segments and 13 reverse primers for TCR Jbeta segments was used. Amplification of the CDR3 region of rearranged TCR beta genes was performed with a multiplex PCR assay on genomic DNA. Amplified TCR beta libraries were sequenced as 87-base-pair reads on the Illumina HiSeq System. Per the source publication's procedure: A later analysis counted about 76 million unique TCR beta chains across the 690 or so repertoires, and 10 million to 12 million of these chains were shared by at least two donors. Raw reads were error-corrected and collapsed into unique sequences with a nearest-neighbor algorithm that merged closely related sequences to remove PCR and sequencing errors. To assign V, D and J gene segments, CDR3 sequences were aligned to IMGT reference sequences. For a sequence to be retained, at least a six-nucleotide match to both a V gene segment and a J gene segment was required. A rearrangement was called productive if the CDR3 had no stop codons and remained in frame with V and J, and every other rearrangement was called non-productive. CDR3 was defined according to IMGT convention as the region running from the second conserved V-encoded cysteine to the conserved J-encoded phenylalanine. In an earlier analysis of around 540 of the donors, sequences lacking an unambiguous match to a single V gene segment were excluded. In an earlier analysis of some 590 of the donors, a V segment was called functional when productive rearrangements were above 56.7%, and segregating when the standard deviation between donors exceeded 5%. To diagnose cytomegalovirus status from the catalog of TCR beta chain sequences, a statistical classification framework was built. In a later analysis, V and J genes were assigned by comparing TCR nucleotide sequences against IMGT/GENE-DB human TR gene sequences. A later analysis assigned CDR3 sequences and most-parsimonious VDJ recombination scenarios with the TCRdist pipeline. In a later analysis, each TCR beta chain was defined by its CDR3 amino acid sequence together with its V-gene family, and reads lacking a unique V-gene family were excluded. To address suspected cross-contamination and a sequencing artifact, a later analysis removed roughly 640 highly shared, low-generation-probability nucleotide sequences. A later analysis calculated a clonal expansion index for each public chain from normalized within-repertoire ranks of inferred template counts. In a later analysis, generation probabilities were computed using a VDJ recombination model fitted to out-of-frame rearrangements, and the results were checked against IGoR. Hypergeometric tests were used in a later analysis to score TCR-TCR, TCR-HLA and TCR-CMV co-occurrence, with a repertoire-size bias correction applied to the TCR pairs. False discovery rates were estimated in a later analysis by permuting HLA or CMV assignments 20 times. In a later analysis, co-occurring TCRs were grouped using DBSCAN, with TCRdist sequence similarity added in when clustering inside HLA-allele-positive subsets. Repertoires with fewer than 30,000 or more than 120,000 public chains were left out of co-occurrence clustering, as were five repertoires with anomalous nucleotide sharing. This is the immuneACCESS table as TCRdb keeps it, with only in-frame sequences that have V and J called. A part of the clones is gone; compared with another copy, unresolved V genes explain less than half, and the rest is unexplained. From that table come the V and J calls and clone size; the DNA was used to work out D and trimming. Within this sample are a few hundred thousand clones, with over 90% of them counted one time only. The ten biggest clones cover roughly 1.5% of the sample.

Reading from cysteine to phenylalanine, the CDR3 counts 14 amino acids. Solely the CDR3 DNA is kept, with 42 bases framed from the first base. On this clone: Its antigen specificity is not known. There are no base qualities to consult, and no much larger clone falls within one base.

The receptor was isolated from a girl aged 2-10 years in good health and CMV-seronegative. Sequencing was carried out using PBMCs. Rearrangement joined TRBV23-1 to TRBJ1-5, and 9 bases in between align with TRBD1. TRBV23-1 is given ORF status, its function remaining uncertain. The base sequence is TGCGCAGGACAGGGGACTTATAGCAATCAGCCCCAGCATTTT. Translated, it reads CAGQGTYSNQPQHF.